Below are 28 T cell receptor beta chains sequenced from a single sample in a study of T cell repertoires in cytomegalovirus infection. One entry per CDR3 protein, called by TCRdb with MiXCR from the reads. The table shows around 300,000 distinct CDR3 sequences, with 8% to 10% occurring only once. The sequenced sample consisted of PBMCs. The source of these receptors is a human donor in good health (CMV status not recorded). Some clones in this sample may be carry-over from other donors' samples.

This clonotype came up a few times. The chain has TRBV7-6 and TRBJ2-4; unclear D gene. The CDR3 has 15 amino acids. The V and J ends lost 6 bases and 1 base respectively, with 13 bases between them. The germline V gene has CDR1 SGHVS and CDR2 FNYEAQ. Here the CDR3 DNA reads TGTGCCAGCAGTCGTAAGATTGGGGCCAAAAACATTCAGTACTTC. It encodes CASSRKIGAKNIQYF.

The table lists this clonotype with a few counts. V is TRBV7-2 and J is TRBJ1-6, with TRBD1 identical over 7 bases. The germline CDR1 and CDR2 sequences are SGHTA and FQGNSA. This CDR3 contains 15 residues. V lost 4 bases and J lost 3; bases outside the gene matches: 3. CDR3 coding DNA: TGTGCCAGCAGCTCCCGGACAGGCTATAATTCACCCCTCCACTTT. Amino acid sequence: CASSSRTGYNSPLHF.

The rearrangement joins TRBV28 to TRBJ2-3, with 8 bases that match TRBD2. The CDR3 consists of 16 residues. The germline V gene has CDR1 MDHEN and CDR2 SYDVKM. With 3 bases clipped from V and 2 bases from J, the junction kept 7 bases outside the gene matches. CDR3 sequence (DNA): TGTGCCAGCAGTTTGTCGGCTAGCGGGTCCACAGATACGCAGTATTTT. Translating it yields CASSLSASGSTDTQYF.

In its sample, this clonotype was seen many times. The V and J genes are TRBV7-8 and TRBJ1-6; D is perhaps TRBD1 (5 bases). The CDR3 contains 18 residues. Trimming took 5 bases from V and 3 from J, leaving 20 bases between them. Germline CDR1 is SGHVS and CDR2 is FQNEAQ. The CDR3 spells CASSLSVQGAFYNSPLHF. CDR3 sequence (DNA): TGTGCCAGCAGCCTTTCTGTGCAGGGCGCGTTCTATAATTCACCCCTCCACTTT.

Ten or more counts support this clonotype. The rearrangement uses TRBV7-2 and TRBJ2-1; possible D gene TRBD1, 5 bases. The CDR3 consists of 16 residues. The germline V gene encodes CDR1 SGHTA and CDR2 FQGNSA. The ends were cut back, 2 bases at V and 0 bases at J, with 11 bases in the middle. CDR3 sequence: CASSLWTPSSYNEQFF. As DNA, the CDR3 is TGTGCCAGCAGCTTATGGACACCTAGCTCCTACAATGAGCAGTTCTTC.

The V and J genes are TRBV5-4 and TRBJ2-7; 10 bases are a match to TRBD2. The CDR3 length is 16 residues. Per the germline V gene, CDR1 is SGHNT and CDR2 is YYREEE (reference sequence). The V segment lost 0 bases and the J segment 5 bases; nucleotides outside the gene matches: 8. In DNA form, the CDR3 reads TGTGCCAGCAGCTTGGAGCTAGCGGGAGCCCCCGACGAGCAGTACTTC. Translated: CASSLELAGAPDEQYF.

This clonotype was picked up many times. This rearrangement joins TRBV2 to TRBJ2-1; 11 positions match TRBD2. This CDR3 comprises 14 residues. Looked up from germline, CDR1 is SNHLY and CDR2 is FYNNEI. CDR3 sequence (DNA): TGTGCTTCCAGCAATCTAGCGGGGGGATCTGAGCAGTTCTTC. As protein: CASSNLAGGSEQFF.

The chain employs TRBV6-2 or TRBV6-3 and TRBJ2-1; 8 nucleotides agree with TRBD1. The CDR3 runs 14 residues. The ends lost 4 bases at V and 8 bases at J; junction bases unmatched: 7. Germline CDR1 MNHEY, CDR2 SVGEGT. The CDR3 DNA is TGTGCCAGCAGTTTTCCGGACAGGGAGTATGAGCAGTTCTTC. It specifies CASSFPDREYEQFF.

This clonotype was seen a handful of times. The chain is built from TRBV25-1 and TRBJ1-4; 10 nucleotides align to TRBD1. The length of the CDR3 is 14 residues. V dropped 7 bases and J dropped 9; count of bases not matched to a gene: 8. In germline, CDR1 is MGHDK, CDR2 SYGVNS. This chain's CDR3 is CASNPGQGYQKLFF. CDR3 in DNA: TGTGCCAGCAACCCGGGACAGGGGTACCAAAAACTGTTTTTT.

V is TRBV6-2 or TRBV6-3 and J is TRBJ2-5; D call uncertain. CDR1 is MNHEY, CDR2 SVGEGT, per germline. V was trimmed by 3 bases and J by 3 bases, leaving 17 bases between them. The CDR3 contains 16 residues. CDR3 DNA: TGTGCCAGCAGTTATAGACGTGGTCGTCTAAAAGAGACCCAGTACTTC. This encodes CASSYRRGRLKETQYF.

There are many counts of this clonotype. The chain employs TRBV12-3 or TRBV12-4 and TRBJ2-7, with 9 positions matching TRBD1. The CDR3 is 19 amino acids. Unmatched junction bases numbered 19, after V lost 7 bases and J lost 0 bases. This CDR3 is CASTTPRIRTGVSSYEQYF. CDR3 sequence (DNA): TGTGCCAGCACGACCCCGCGGATACGGACAGGGGTTAGCTCCTACGAGCAGTACTTC.

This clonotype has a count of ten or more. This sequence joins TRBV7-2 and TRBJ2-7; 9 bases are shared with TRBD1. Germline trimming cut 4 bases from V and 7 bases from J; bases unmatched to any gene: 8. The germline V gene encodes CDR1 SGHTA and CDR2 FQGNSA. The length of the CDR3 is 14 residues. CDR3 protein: CASSSINRGPEQYF. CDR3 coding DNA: TGTGCCAGCAGCTCTATTAACAGGGGGCCGGAGCAGTACTTC.

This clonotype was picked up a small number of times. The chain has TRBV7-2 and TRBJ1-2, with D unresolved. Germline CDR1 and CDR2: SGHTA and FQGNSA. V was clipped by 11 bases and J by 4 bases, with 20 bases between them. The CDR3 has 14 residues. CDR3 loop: CAGQRAAGPYGYTF. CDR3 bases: TGTGCCGGCCAGAGGGCAGCAGGACCCTATGGCTACACCTTC.

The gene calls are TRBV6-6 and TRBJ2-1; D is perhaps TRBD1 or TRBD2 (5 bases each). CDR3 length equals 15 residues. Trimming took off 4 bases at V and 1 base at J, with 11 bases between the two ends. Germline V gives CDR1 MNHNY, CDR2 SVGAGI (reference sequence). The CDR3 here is CASSSTGLSYNEQFF. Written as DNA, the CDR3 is TGTGCCAGCAGTTCAACGGGGCTGTCCTACAATGAGCAGTTCTTC.

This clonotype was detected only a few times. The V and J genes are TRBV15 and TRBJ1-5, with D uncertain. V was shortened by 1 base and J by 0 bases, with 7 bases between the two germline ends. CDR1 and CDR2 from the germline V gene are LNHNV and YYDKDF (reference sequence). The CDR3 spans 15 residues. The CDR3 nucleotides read TGTGCCACCAGCAGAGCCGGGGATAGCAATCAGCCCCAGCATTTT. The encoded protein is CATSRAGDSNQPQHF.

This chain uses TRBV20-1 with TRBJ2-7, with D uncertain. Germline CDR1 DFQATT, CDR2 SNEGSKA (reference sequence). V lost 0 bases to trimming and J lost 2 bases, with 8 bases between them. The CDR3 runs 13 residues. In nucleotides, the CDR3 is TGCAGTGCTAGAGACAGGTTCCCCTACGAGCAGTACTTC. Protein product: CSARDRFPYEQYF.

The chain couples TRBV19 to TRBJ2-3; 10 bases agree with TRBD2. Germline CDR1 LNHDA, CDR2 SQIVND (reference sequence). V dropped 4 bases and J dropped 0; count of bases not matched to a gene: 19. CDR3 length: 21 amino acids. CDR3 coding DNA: TGTGCCAGTAGTAGGAAGGCTAGCGGGAGAACAGGCTGGCCGAGCACAGATACGCAGTATTTT. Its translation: CASSRKASGRTGWPSTDTQYF.

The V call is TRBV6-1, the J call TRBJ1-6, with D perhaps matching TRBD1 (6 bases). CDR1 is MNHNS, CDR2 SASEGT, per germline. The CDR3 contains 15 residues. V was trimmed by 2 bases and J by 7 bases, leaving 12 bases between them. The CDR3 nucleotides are TGTGCCAGCAGTGAATTCGAGGGGGGCAATTCACCCCTCCACTTT. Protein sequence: CASSEFEGGNSPLHF.

CDR3 region: CASSRGGIRDTQYF. CDR3 coding DNA: TGTGCCAGCTCGAGGGGGGGGATAAGGGATACGCAGTATTTT. The J gene is TRBJ2-3, the V gene TRBV11-2; perhaps TRBD2 as D (7 bases). The CDR3 contains 14 residues. Germline V gene data show CDR1 as SGHAT and CDR2 as FQNNGV. V was shortened by 8 bases and J by 6 bases, with 18 bases between the two germline ends.

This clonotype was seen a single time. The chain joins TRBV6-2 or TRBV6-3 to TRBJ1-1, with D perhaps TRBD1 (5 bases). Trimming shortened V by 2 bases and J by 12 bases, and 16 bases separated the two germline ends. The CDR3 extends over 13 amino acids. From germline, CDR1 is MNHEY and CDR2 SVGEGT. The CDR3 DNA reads TGTGCCAGCAGTTACGGAGGGGCTTTGGGGACTTTCTTT. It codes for CASSYGGALGTFF.

This CDR3 reads CASSQDRDPGYGYTF. As DNA, the CDR3 is TGCGCCAGCAGCCAAGATCGGGATCCGGGCTATGGCTACACCTTC. V gene TRBV4-3 combines with J gene TRBJ1-2; D unresolved. Trimming took 0 bases from V and 4 from J, leaving 12 bases between them. This CDR3 is built from 15 residues. In germline, CDR1 is LGHNA, CDR2 YSLEER.

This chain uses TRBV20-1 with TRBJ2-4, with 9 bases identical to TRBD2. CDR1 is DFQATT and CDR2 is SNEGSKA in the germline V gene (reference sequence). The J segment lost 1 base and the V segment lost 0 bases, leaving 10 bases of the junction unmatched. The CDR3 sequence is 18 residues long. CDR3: CSAREGRGGVGAKNIQYF. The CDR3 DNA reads TGCAGTGCTAGAGAGGGGCGGGGGGGTGTTGGGGCCAAAAACATTCAGTACTTC.

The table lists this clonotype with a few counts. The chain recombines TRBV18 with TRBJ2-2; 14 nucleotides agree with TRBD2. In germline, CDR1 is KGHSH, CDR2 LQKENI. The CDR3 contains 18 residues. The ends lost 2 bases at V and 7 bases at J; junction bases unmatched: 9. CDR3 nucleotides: TGTGCCAGCTCACCAACGAAGGGACTAGCGGGAGTGAACGGGGAGCTGTTTTTT. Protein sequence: CASSPTKGLAGVNGELFF.

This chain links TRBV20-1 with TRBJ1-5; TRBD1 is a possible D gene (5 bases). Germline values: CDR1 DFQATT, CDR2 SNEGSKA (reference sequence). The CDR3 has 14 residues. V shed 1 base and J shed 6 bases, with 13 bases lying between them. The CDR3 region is CSARAGEGSQPQHF. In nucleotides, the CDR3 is TGCAGTGCTAGAGCGGGGGAGGGGAGTCAGCCCCAGCATTTT.

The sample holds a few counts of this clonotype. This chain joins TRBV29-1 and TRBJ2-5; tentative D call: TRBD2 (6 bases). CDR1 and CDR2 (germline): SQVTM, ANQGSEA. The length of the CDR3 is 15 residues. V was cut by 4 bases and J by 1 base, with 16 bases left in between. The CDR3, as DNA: TGCAGCGTTGCAATTTGGCGGGGCCCCCAAGAGACCCAGTACTTC. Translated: CSVAIWRGPQETQYF.

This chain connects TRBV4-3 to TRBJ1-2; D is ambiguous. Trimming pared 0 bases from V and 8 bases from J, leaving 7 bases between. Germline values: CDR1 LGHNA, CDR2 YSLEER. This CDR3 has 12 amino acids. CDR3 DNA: TGCGCCAGCAGCCAAGACCACGGGGGCTACACCTTC. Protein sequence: CASSQDHGGYTF.

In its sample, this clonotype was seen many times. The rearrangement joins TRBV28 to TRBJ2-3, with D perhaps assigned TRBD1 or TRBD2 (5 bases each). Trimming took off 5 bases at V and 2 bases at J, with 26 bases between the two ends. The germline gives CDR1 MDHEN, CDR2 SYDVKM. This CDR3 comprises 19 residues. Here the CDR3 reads CASSLQFGTLRGFTDTQYF. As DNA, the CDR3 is TGTGCCAGCAGTCTGCAGTTTGGGACCCTGAGGGGATTCACAGATACGCAGTATTTT.

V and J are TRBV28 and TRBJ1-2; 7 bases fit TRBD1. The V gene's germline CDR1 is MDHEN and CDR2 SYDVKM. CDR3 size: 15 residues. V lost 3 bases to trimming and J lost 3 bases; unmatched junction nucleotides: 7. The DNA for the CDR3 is TGTGCCAGCAGTTTCCTAGGGGACAGAGACTATGGCTACACCTTC. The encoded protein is CASSFLGDRDYGYTF.